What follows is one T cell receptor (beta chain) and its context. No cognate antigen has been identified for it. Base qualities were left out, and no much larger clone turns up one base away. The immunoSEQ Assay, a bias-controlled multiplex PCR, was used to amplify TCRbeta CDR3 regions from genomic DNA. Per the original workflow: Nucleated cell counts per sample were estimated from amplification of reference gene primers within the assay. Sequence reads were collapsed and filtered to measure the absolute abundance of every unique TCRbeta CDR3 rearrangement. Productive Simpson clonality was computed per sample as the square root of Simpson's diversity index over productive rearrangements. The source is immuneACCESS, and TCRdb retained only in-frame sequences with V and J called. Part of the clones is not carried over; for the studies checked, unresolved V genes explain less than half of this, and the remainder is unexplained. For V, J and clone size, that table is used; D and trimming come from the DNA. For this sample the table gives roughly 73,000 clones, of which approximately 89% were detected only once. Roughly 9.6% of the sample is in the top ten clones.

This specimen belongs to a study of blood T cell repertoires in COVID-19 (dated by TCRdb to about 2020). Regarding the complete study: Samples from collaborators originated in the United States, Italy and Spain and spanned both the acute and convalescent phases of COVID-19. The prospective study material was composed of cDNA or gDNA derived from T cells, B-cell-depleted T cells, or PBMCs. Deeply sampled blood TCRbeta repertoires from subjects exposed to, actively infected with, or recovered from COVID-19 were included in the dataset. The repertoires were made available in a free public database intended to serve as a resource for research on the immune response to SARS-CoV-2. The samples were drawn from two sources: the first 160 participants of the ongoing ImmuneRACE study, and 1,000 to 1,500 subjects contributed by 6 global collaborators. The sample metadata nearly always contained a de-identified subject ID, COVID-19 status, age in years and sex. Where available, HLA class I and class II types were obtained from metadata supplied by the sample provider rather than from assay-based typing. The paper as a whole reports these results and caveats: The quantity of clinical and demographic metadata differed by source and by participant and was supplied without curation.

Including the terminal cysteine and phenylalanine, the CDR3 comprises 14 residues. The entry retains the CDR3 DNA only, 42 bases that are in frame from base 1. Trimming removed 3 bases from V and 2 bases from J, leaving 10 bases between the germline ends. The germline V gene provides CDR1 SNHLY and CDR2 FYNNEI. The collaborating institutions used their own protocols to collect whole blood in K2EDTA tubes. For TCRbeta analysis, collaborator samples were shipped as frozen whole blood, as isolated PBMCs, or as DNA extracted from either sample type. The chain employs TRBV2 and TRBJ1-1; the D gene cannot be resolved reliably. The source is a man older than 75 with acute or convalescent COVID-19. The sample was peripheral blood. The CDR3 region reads CASSDVKRNTEAFF. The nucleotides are TGTGCCAGCAGTGACGTCAAGCGAAACACTGAAGCTTTCTTT.